This entry concerns a single T cell receptor (beta chain). Trimming pared 4 bases from V and 2 bases from J, leaving 18 bases between. The CDR3 contains 16 residues. The germline CDR1 and CDR2 sequences are SGHTA and FQGNSA. These data come from a study of technical replicates of blood from a few donors. Measured with immunoSEQ multiplex PCR; TCRdb has only the in-frame clones, and not every one. The sample holds about 56,000 clones, 90% to 95% seen once. This TCR was recovered from a human donor in good health. Some clones in this sample may be carry-over from other donors' samples. V gene TRBV7-2 combines with J gene TRBJ2-7; D perhaps matches TRBD2 (6 bases). The sequencing input was PBMCs. This chain's CDR3 is CASSYPRDLPPYEQYF. CDR3 nucleotide sequence: TGTGCCAGCAGCTACCCCCGGGACTTGCCCCCCTACGAGCAGTACTTC.